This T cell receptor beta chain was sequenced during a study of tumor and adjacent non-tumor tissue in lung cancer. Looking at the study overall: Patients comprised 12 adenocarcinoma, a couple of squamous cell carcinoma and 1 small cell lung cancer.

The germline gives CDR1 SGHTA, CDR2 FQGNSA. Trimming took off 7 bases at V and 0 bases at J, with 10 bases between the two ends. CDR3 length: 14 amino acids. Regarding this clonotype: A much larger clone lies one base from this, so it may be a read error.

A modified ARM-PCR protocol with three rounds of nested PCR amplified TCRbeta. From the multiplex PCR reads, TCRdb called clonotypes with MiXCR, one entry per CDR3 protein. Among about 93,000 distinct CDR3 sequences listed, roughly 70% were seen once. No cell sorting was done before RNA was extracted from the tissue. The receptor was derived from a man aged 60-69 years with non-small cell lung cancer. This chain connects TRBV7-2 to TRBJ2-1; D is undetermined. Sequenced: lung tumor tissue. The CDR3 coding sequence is TGTGCCAGCAACTCACGCGGCTCCTACAATGAGCAGTTCTTC. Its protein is CASNSRGSYNEQFF.